One sample yielded the 7 T cell receptor beta chains listed below, sequenced in a study of blood T cell repertoires in COVID-19. Sequencing used immunoSEQ multiplex PCR; TCRdb keeps in-frame clones, though not all of them. The sample records about 180,000 clones, 86% being singletons. The material sequenced was peripheral blood. The receptor source for this set is a man in his 70s with active or convalescent COVID-19.

The V call is TRBV27, the J call TRBJ2-7; 10 nucleotides align to TRBD2. CDR3 length equals 16 residues. Germline assignment: CDR1 MNHEY and CDR2 SMNVEV (reference sequence). Germline trimming cut 7 bases from V and 8 bases from J; bases unmatched to any gene: 17. The CDR3 sequence: CASNPFYSGRLGKQYF. The CDR3 region has the DNA TGTGCCAGCAATCCCTTCTATAGCGGGAGGCTGGGGAAGCAGTACTTC.

This chain links TRBV2 with TRBJ1-5; D gene uncertain. Germline CDR1 is SNHLY and CDR2 is FYNNEI. The CDR3 covers 17 residues. Trimming cost V 5 bases and J 1 base, with 18 bases left between them. In DNA form, the CDR3 reads TGTGCCAGCAGTCTCAGACACATACAGTGGAGCAATCAGCCCCAGCATTTT. It codes for CASSLRHIQWSNQPQHF.

The rearrangement joins TRBV6-5 to TRBJ1-1; 11 bases match TRBD1. This CDR3 contains 14 residues. Germline CDR1 is MNHEY and CDR2 is SVGAGI. The J segment lost 7 bases and the V segment lost 2 bases, leaving 3 bases of the junction unmatched. The CDR3 bases are TGTGCCAGCAGTTACCTGGACAGGGGGCGTGAAGCTTTCTTT. Translated, it gives CASSYLDRGREAFF.

The CDR3, as DNA: TGTGCCAGCAGCCCAGCAGGTTCGGGAAACACCATATATTTT. Its protein product is CASSPAGSGNTIYF. The rearrangement links TRBV7-2 to TRBJ1-3; unclear D gene. Germline CDR1 and CDR2: SGHTA and FQGNSA. The CDR3 is 14 amino acids. Trimming removed 5 bases at V and 4 bases at J, with 12 bases between.

This sequence joins TRBV3-1 (or the pseudogene TRBV3-2) and TRBJ2-7; tentative D call: TRBD2 (5 bases). The CDR3 contains 13 residues. From germline, CDR1 is LGHDT and CDR2 YNNKEL (reference sequence). Trimming pared 6 bases from V and 2 bases from J, leaving 11 bases between. The CDR3 DNA reads as TGTGCCAGCAGTCGAAGCGGTACCTACGAGCAGTACTTC. Its translation: CASSRSGTYEQYF.

The chain couples TRBV6-6 to TRBJ1-2; D uncertain. V was shortened by 5 bases and J by 5 bases, with 27 bases between the two germline ends. This CDR3 comprises 18 residues. Germline CDR1 MNHNY, CDR2 SVGAGI (reference sequence). In DNA form, the CDR3 reads TGTGCCAGCAGTCCACAATCCCCCGGGATGGCAGGAACTTATGGCTACACCTTC. It yields the protein CASSPQSPGMAGTYGYTF.

In DNA form, the CDR3 reads TGTGCCAGCAGCTTAGCTTTGCGAGGGGGGAACACTGAAGCTTTCTTT. Its translation: CASSLALRGGNTEAFF. The chain uses TRBV7-8 and TRBJ1-1; the D gene is possibly TRBD1 (6 bases). Germline V gene data show CDR1 as SGHVS and CDR2 as FQNEAQ. Between the trimmed V and J ends, which lost 0 bases and 1 base, there was a span of 12 bases. The CDR3 loop spans 16 amino acids. The entire variable domain, with the rest obtained from reference TRBV7-8 and TRBJ1-1, is as follows: GAGVSQSPRYKVAKRGQDVALRCDPISGHVSLFWYQQALGQGPEFLTYFQNEAQLDKSGLPSDRFFAERPEGSVSTLKIQRTQQEDSAVYLCASSLALRGGNTEAFFGQGTRLTVV.